These T cell receptor beta chains were read from a single sample in a study of beta chain features in type 1 diabetes. Data came from immunoSEQ multiplex PCR; TCRdb stores just in-frame clones and leaves some out. The sample lists a few hundred thousand clones, about 15% seen once, with approximately 0.02% in the top ten. The sequencing input was naive CD4+ T cells from blood. The receptors shown here come from a man aged 25-40 years with type 1 diabetes. Each CDR3 is given with its conserved first and last residue. Each record gives: D gene, V gene, J gene, clone size, CDR3 protein, CDR3 DNA. D genes are given only for firm matches. Some rows mark clone size as missing; the rest say once, few, many or name a class of expanded clone.

D: TRBD2
V: TRBV9
J: TRBJ2-1
size: few
CDR3: CASSVRAGGGYNEQFF
DNA: TGTGCCAGCAGCGTAAGGGCGGGAGGGGGCTACAATGAGCAGTTCTTC

D: NA
V: TRBV5-6
J: TRBJ2-5
size: NA
CDR3: CASSLRTPQETQYF
DNA: TGTGCCAGCAGCTTGAGGACTCCGCAAGAGACCCAGTACTTC

D: NA
V: TRBV28
J: TRBJ1-1
size: few
CDR3: CASSLHRDGTEAFF
DNA: TGTGCCAGCAGTTTACACAGGGACGGCACTGAAGCTTTCTTT

D: NA
V: TRBV5-8
J: TRBJ2-7
size: few
CDR3: CASSRLAGSPLNEQYF
DNA: TGTGCCAGCAGCCGTCTCGCGGGGTCCCCCTTGAACGAGCAGTACTTC

D: TRBD2
V: TRBV18
J: TRBJ2-3
size: NA
CDR3: CASSPMAGGGTDTQYF
DNA: TGTGCCAGCTCACCAATGGCGGGAGGAGGGACAGATACGCAGTATTTT

D: TRBD1
V: TRBV4-2
J: TRBJ2-5
size: NA
CDR3: CASSQAQGVETQYF
DNA: TGTGCCAGCAGCCAAGCACAGGGGGTGGAGACCCAGTACTTC

D: NA
V: TRBV7-9
J: TRBJ2-1
size: few
CDR3: CASSLQGEQFF
DNA: TGTGCCAGCAGCTTACAGGGGGAGCAGTTCTTC

D: TRBD1
V: TRBV10-3
J: TRBJ2-5
size: NA
CDR3: CAISAGGPETQYF
DNA: TGTGCCATCAGTGCAGGGGGCCCGGAGACCCAGTACTTC

D: NA
V: TRBV5-4
J: TRBJ2-3
size: few
CDR3: CASSLVLATDTQYF
DNA: TGTGCCAGCAGCTTGGTACTTGCCACAGATACGCAGTATTTT

D: NA
V: TRBV30
J: TRBJ1-4
size: NA
CDR3: CAWSVQGTNEKLFF
DNA: TGTGCCTGGAGTGTACAGGGAACTAATGAAAAACTGTTTTTT

D: NA
V: TRBV2
J: TRBJ1-2
size: few
CDR3: CASSTTENYGYTF
DNA: TGTGCCAGCAGTACCACAGAGAACTATGGCTACACCTTC

D: NA
V: TRBV10-2
J: TRBJ2-7
size: NA
CDR3: CASTYSGLSYEQYF
DNA: TGCGCCAGCACCTATTCAGGCCTCTCCTACGAGCAGTACTTC

D: NA
V: TRBV2
J: TRBJ1-1
size: NA
CDR3: CASKGQNTEAFF
DNA: TGTGCCAGCAAGGGACAGAACACTGAAGCTTTCTTT

D: NA
V: TRBV6-5
J: TRBJ1-1
size: NA
CDR3: CASSSPGATEAFF
DNA: TGTGCCAGCAGTTCCCCAGGGGCCACTGAAGCTTTCTTT

D: TRBD2
V: TRBV29-1
J: TRBJ2-3
size: few
CDR3: CSVLHWGPNSGRSTDTQYF
DNA: TGCAGCGTTCTGCATTGGGGCCCCAATAGCGGGAGGAGCACAGATACGCAGTATTTT